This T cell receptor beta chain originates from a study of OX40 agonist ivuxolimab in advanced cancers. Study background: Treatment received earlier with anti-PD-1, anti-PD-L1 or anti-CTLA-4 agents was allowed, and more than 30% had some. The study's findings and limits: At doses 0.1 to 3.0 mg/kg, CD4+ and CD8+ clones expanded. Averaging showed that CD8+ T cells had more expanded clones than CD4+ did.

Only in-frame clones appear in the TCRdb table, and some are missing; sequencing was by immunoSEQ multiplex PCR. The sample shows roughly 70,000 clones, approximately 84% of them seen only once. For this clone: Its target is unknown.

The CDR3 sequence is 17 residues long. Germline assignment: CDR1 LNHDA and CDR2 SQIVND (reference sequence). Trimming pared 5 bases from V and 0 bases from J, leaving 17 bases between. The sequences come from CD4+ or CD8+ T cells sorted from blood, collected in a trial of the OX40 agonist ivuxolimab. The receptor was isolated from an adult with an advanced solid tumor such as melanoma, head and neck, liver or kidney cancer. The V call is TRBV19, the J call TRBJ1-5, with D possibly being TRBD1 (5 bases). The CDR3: CASSRGTGSYSNQPQHF. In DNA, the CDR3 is TGTGCCAGTAGTCGAGGGACGGGAAGCTATAGCAATCAGCCCCAGCATTTT.